Included here is one T cell receptor (beta chain) sequence, with context. Its target is not known. These data belong to a study of regulatory T cells in long-lasting Graves disease. Study overall: Persistent Graves' disease denoted over 5 years of antithyroid drugs plus positive TSH receptor antibodies. Study results and limitations: Among samples with persistent disease, TRBV28, TRBJ1-2 and TRBJ2-5 were favored. Relative to newly diagnosed Graves' patients, persistent ones had lower TCR diversity.

iRepertoire HTBI primers and Arm-PCR of CDR3 regions built TCR beta libraries. TCRdb independently ran MiXCR on the multiplex PCR reads; one entry per CDR3 protein. The data contain about 470,000 distinct CDR3 sequences, about a fifth of them singletons. Time point indicated: persistent/refractory GD, antithyroid drugs over 5 years with positive TRAb. Isolated PBMC RNA provided the starting material for the TCR library. American Thyroid Association guidelines defined Graves' disease diagnosis. CDR3 size: 16 residues. Germline CDR1 reads SGHAT; CDR2 reads FQNNGV. The V gene end was trimmed by 5 bases and the J gene end by 4 bases; junction bases not matched to a gene: 6.

This specimen was peripheral blood mononuclear cells (PBMCs), taken when the disease was refractory, from a patient treated with antithyroid drugs. This chain joins TRBV11-2 and TRBJ2-2, with 11 bases that match TRBD2. The sequence derives from a female donor with Graves disease. CDR3 DNA: TGTGCCAGCAGCCTTACTAGCGGGGGAAGCACCGGGGAGCTGTTTTTT. It translates to CASSLTSGGSTGELFF.